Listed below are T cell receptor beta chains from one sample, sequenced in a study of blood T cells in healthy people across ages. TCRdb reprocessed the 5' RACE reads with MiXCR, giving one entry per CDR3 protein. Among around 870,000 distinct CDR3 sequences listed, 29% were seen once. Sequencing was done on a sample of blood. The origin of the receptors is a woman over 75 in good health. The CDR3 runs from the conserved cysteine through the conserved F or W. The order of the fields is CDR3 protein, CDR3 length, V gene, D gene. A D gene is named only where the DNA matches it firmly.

CSARGRDEQYF 11 TRBV20-1 .
CASSYRSGGAPETQYF 16 TRBV6-5 TRBD2
CASSLGPPNTGELFF 15 TRBV5-1 .
CAWSVKLWDEQFF 13 TRBV30 .
CATSDNVQGKSYTF 14 TRBV24-1 .
CASSERTGSSYEQYF 15 TRBV6-5 TRBD1
CAISEPGAGGAKNIQYF 17 TRBV10-3 TRBD2
CASSRDRGCYEQYF 14 TRBV18 TRBD1
CASSQDAALRFAFF 14 TRBV7-2 .
CSALRLAGDTKDEQFF 16 TRBV20-1 TRBD2
CALPYGSPHTEAFF 14 TRBV28 .
CASSLSGGFPYEQYF 15 TRBV12-3/TRBV12-4 TRBD1
CSVVRTGTLQETQYF 15 TRBV29-1 TRBD1
CASSMPPEANVLTF 14 TRBV19 .
CAISETGSNSPLHF 14 TRBV10-3 .
CASSPGTGSYNEQYF 15 TRBV12-3/TRBV12-4 TRBD1
CASSDNPVGSGGAGNEQFF 19 TRBV5-1 TRBD2
CASTRGGSTRGDTQYF 16 TRBV5-1 TRBD2
CASSQRTSGLMNTEAFF 17 TRBV4-3 .
CASSALIPRKFF 12 TRBV2 .
CASSLKTTYTGELFF 15 TRBV7-2 .
CASSVNWIAYNEQFF 15 TRBV9 .
CVSSSRQGAANEQYF 15 TRBV18 TRBD1
CATAGEPDTQYF 12 TRBV12-3/TRBV12-4 TRBD2
CASSQDESHSGANVLTF 17 TRBV4-3 .
CASSPSDRASRGGLNEQFF 19 TRBV7-2 .
CASSLEGPFGYTF 13 TRBV7-2 .